The clone carrying this T cell receptor (beta chain) has ten or more counts. The CDR3 length is 15 residues. V was cut by 0 bases and J by 1 base, with 8 bases left in between. The germline V gene has CDR1 SGHRS and CDR2 YFSETQ. These data are taken from a study of T cells in Graves' hyperthyroidism and ophthalmopathy. TCR beta CDR3 regions were amplified from RNA transcripts. The HTBI primer set served for first-round RT-PCR of the TCR CDR3. TCRdb recomputed calls from the multiplex PCR reads with MiXCR, one row per CDR3 protein. The repertoire holds under 250,000 distinct CDR3 sequences, with roughly 17% as singletons.

The specimen was blood. The rearrangement joins TRBV5-1 to TRBJ1-5; D is unclear. This TCR derives from a man aged 45-65 years with Graves' hyperthyroidism. CDR3 region: CASSLVFGSNQPQHF. CDR3 nucleotide sequence: TGCGCCAGCAGCTTGGTATTCGGGAGCAATCAGCCCCAGCATTTT.